Listed below are T cell receptor beta chains from one sample, sequenced in a study of T cell responses to AZD1222 COVID-19 vaccine. Here immunoSEQ multiplex PCR was the method, and the copy in TCRdb shows in-frame clones only, minus some. This sample has under 85,000 clones, with 87% found just once. The material was peripheral blood, obtained on day 0 of AZD1222 vaccination. The receptors here all came from an adult in good health. The CDR3 runs from the conserved cysteine through the conserved F or W. The D gene is left open where the match is weak. Clone size is shown for a subset of rows, as once, few, many or a class of expanded clone.

V gene,clone size,D gene,J gene,CDR3 length,CDR3 DNA,CDR3 protein
TRBV18,.,.,TRBJ1-1,15,TGTGCCAGCTCACCAAGAGACCCGGTGAACACTGAAGCTTTCTTT,CASSPRDPVNTEAFF
TRBV14,.,TRBD1,TRBJ1-2,16,TGTGCCAGCAGCCAATACGGGGGGACAGGAAACTATGGCTACACCTTC,CASSQYGGTGNYGYTF
TRBV10-3,.,.,TRBJ1-1,13,TGTGCCATCAGTGATAGGGGGATTACTGAAGCTTTCTTT,CAISDRGITEAFF
TRBV14,.,TRBD2,TRBJ2-7,14,TGTGCCAGCAGCCCCCTAGCGGGACTCTACGAGCAGTACTTC,CASSPLAGLYEQYF
TRBV5-4,.,.,TRBJ2-7,19,TGTGCCAGCAGCTTGCAGCAGACTAGAACTTTCCGGAGCTCCTACGAGCAGTACTTC,CASSLQQTRTFRSSYEQYF
TRBV20-1,.,TRBD2,TRBJ2-7,14,TGCAGTGCTAGTGGGGTAGCGGGAGGTGGAGAGCAGTACTTC,CSASGVAGGGEQYF
TRBV5-4,.,.,TRBJ2-3,17,TGTGCCAGCAGCTCCTGGGCCGCGGGGTTAGAAGCAGATACGCAGTATTTT,CASSSWAAGLEADTQYF
TRBV5-4,once,TRBD1,TRBJ1-2,13,TGTGCCAGCAGCCTAATAGGGGGCGTGGGCTACACCTTC,CASSLIGGVGYTF
TRBV18,.,.,TRBJ1-1,16,TGTGCCAGCTCACCACGGGAGGGCGATGGGGACACTGAAGCTTTCTTT,CASSPREGDGDTEAFF
TRBV10-1,.,.,TRBJ1-1,14,TGCGCCAGCAGTGATGGGGGGCCCGTCAATGAAGCTTTCTTT,CASSDGGPVNEAFF
TRBV4-1,once,.,TRBJ1-6,15,TGCGCCAGCAGCCAGAGGACAGTAGGGGATTCACCCCTCCACTTT,CASSQRTVGDSPLHF
TRBV7-2,few,.,TRBJ2-7,17,TGTGCCAGCAGCTTAGGTGGGGTCGGGCGGGACTCCTACGAGCAGTACTTC,CASSLGGVGRDSYEQYF
TRBV11-2,medium-sized,.,TRBJ1-6,16,TGTGCCAGCAGCTCCCTTAGGGACGGAGCTAATTCACCCCTCCACTTT,CASSSLRDGANSPLHF
TRBV28,.,.,TRBJ1-3,16,TGTGCCAGCAGTTTAGCAGAACTTCGCTCTGGAAACACCATATATTTT,CASSLAELRSGNTIYF
TRBV28,.,TRBD1,TRBJ2-1,15,TGTGCCAACTCCCCCGGGACAGCCAAGTACAATGAGCAGTTCTTC,CANSPGTAKYNEQFF
TRBV3-1/TRBV3-2,.,.,TRBJ2-2,15,TGTGCCAGCAGCGCCCCACTCGAGGGGACCGGGGAGCTGTTTTTT,CASSAPLEGTGELFF
TRBV5-1,.,.,TRBJ2-5,13,TGCGCCAGCAGGGGGGCTCCACGAGAGACCCAGTACTTC,CASRGAPRETQYF